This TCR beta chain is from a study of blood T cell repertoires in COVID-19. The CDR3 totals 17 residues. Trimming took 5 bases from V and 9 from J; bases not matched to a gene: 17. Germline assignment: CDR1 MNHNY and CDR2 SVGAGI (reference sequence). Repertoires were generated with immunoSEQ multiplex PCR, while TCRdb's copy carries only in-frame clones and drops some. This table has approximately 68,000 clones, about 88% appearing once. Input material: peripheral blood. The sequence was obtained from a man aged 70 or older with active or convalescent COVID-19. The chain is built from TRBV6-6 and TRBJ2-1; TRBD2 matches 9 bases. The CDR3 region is CASSRPSGAGGPGEQFF. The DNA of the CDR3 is TGTGCCAGCAGTCGACCCTCGGGTGCGGGAGGGCCAGGTGAGCAGTTCTTC.